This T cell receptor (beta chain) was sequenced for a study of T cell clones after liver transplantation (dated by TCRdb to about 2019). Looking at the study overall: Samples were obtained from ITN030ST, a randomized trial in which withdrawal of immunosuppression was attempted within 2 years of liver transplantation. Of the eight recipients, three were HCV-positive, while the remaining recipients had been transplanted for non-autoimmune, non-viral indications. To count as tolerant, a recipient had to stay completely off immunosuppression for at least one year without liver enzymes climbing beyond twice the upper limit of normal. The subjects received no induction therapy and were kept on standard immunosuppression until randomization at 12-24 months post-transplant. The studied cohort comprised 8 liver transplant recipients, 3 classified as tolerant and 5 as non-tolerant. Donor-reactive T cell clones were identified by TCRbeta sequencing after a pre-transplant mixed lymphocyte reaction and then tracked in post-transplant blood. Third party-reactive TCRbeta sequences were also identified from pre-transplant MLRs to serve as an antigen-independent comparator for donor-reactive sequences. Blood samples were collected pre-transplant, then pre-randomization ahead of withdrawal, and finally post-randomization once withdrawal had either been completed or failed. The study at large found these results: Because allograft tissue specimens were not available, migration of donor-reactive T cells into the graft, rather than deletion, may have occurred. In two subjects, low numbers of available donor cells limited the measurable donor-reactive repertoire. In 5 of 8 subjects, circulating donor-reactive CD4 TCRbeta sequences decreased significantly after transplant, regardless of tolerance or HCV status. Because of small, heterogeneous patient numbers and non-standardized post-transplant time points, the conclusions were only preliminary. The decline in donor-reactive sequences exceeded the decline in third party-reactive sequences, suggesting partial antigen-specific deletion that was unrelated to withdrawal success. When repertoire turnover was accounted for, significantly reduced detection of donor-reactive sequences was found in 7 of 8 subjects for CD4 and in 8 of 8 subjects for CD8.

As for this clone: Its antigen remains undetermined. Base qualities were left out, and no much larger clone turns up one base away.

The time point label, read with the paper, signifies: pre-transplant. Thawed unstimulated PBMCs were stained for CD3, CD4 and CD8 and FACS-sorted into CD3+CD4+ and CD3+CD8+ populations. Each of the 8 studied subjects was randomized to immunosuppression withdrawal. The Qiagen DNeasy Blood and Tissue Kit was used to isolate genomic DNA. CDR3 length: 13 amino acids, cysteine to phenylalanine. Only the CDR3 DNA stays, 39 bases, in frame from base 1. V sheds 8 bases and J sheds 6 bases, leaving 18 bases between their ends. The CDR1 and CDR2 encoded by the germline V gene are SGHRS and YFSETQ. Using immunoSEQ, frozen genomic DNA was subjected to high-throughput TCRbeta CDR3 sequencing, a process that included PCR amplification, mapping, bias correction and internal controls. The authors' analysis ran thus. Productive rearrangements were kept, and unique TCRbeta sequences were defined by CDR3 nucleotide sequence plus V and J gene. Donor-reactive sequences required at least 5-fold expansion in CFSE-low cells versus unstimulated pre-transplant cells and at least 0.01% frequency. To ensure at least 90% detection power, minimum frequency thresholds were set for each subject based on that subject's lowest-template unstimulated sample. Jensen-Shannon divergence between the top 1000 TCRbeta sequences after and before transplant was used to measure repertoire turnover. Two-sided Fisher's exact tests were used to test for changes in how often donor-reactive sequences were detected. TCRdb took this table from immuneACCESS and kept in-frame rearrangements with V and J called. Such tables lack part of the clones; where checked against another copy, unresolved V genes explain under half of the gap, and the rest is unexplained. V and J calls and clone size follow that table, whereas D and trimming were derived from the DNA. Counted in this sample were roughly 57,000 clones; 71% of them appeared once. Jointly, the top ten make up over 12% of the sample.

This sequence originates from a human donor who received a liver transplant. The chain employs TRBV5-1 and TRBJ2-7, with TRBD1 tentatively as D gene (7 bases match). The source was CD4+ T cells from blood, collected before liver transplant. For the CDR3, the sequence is CASGQVAGGEQYF. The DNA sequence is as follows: TGCGCCAGTGGACAGGTTGCCGGGGGCGAGCAGTACTTC.